The 15 T cell receptor beta chains given below trace back to one sample, sequenced in a study of cytomegalovirus exposure and HLA in healthy donors. With 60 Vbeta and 13 Jbeta primers, the PCR was carried out. TCRdb's table, derived via immunoSEQ multiplex PCR, lists solely in-frame clones and lacks some. Among around 200,000 clones, around 74% were seen once, and the ten largest hold 2.9%. The specimen was PBMCs. The receptors derive from a male donor in good health and CMV-seronegative.

V is TRBV7-9 and J is TRBJ1-2; 7 bases agree with TRBD1. From germline, CDR1 is SEHNR and CDR2 FQNEAQ (reference sequence). Unmatched junction bases numbered 13, after V lost 5 bases and J lost 7 bases. This CDR3 spans 15 amino acids. CDR3 protein: CASSPEGQWVRGYTF. The CDR3 DNA reads TGTGCCAGCAGCCCGGAGGGACAGTGGGTGCGTGGCTACACCTTC.

The CDR3 nucleotides are TGTGCCACCAATAAATTAGTGACAGGGATTAAAAACATTCAGTACTTC. Its protein product is CATNKLVTGIKNIQYF. The chain carries TRBV15 and TRBJ2-4, with 7 bases fitting TRBD1. Germline CDR1 is LNHNV and CDR2 is YYDKDF (reference sequence). V gave up 7 bases and J gave up 4 bases; unmatched junction bases: 13. The CDR3 runs 16 residues.

The chain uses TRBV2 and TRBJ2-1, with 10 bases aligning to TRBD2. This CDR3 region has 14 residues. Trimming removed 11 bases from V and 4 bases from J; junction bases left unmatched: 8. Germline CDR1 reads SNHLY; CDR2 reads FYNNEI. In DNA, the CDR3 is TGTGCCTCAACAGAACTAGCGGGGTACAATGAGCAGTTCTTC. It codes for CASTELAGYNEQFF.

CDR3 sequence (DNA): TGTGCCAGCAGTTACTCGAAAGGGGTTTACAATGAGCAGTTCTTC. Protein sequence: CASSYSKGVYNEQFF. This chain joins TRBV6-5 and TRBJ2-1, with TRBD1 as a possible D gene (5 bases). The CDR3 spans 15 residues. With 0 bases removed from V and 4 bases from J, the gap between germline ends came to 10 bases. The germline V gene encodes CDR1 MNHEY and CDR2 SVGAGI.

About this clone: Other DNA sequences in the same sample also yield this CDR3. V gene TRBV15 combines with J gene TRBJ2-7; D remains ambiguous. This CDR3 has 12 residues. V shed 3 bases and J shed 4 bases, with 7 bases lying between them. CDR1 LNHNV and CDR2 YYDKDF come from the germline V gene (reference sequence). The CDR3 loop reads CATSRGTYEQYF. The DNA of the CDR3 is TGTGCCACCAGCAGGGGCACATACGAGCAGTACTTC.

V gene TRBV14 combines with J gene TRBJ2-3; 8 nucleotides line up with TRBD2. Germline V gives CDR1 SGHDN, CDR2 FVKESK. The CDR3 runs 16 residues. Trimming at V came to 4 bases and at J to 1 base, leaving 7 bases not matched to a gene. The CDR3 region is CASSPLSSGGTDTQYF. CDR3 nucleotides: TGTGCCAGCAGCCCCCTAAGTAGCGGGGGCACAGATACGCAGTATTTT. The full variable domain, with the rest looked up from reference TRBV14 and TRBJ2-3, is EAGVTQFPSHSVIEKGQTVTLRCDPISGHDNLYWYRRVMGKEIKFLLHFVKESKQDESGMPNNRFLAERTGGTYSTLKVQPAELEDSGVYFCASSPLSSGGTDTQYFGPGTRLTVL.

The chain has TRBV5-4 and TRBJ2-1, with D possibly TRBD2 on 5 matching bases. Between the trimmed V and J ends, which lost 3 bases and 4 bases, there was a span of 20 bases. This CDR3 is 17 amino acids long. Germline CDR1 and CDR2: SGHNT and YYREEE (reference sequence). CDR3 amino acids: CASSSAYAERNYNEQFF. CDR3 in DNA: TGTGCCAGCAGCTCGGCTTATGCGGAGCGGAATTACAATGAGCAGTTCTTC.

This clone occurred once. The rearrangement links TRBV30 to TRBJ2-1; 7 bases fit TRBD2. V lost 3 bases to trimming and J lost 9 bases; unmatched junction nucleotides: 8. The CDR3 extends over 13 amino acids. Germline values: CDR1 GTSNPN, CDR2 SVGIG (reference sequence). In nucleotides, the CDR3 is TGTGCCTGGAGCAGCGGGACTGCAAGTGAGCAGTTCTTC. It encodes CAWSSGTASEQFF.

This clone appeared a few times. This chain joins TRBV5-1 and TRBJ1-2; no definite D call. V lost 0 bases, J lost 6 bases, and 9 bases lay in between. Per germline, CDR1 SGHRS and CDR2 YFSETQ. This CDR3 has 13 residues. The CDR3 spells CASSLDLADGYTF. The CDR3 DNA reads TGCGCCAGCAGCTTGGATCTTGCGGATGGCTACACCTTC.

This clone was seen only a few times. The V call is TRBV4-3, the J call TRBJ2-1, with 9 bases lining up with TRBD2. Per the germline V gene, CDR1 is LGHNA and CDR2 is YSLEER. The junction had 13 bases not matched to a gene; V was cut back by 1 base and J by 6 bases. The CDR3 spans 18 residues. The CDR3 nucleotides are TGCGCCAGCAGCCAAGGGGGTAGCGGGGGAGGAAATTTCAATGAGCAGTTCTTC. Translated: CASSQGGSGGGNFNEQFF.

This sequence joins TRBV11-1 and TRBJ1-1; D is possibly TRBD1 (5 bases). V shed 0 bases and J shed 8 bases, with 10 bases lying between them. The CDR3 covers 13 residues. Germline V gives CDR1 SGHAT, CDR2 FQDESV (reference sequence). CDR3 DNA: TGTGCCAGCAGCTTAGCGCGGCGGGGGGAAGCTTTCTTT. Encoded protein: CASSLARRGEAFF.

V and J are TRBV6-5 and TRBJ1-2; TRBD1 matches 9 bases. From germline, CDR1 is MNHEY and CDR2 SVGAGI. The CDR3 covers 14 residues. The trim removed 5 bases at V and 4 bases at J, leaving 5 bases unmatched. CDR3 DNA sequence: TGTGCCAGCAGTCAGGGACAGGGCGGCTATGGCTACACCTTC. This encodes CASSQGQGGYGYTF.

The chain carries TRBV30 and TRBJ1-2; 8 bases are a match to TRBD1. This CDR3 is 14 amino acids long. V dropped 1 base and J dropped 4; count of bases not matched to a gene: 5. Per germline, CDR1 GTSNPN and CDR2 SVGIG (reference sequence). This CDR3 reads CAWSGPGGGYGYTF. CDR3 in DNA: TGTGCCTGGAGTGGTCCAGGGGGCGGCTATGGCTACACCTTC.

This clone came up a few times. The chain couples TRBV15 to TRBJ2-1, with 10 bases lining up with TRBD2. The V segment lost 4 bases and the J segment 2 bases; nucleotides outside the gene matches: 2. CDR1 and CDR2 (germline): LNHNV, YYDKDF (reference sequence). The CDR3 totals 15 residues. The CDR3 spells CATSISGRTYNEQFF. CDR3 in DNA: TGTGCCACCAGCATTAGCGGGAGGACCTACAATGAGCAGTTCTTC. The entire variable domain, with the rest obtained from reference TRBV15 and TRBJ2-1, is as follows: DAMVIQNPRYQVTQFGKPVTLSCSQTLNHNVMYWYQQKSSQAPKLLFHYYDKDFNNEADTPDNFQSRRPNTSFCFLDIRSPGLGDTAMYLCATSISGRTYNEQFFGPGTRLTVL.

This clone was detected once. The chain recombines TRBV7-9 with TRBJ1-6, with unresolved D. V was clipped by 5 bases and J by 9 bases, with 11 bases between them. CDR1 is SEHNR and CDR2 is FQNEAQ in the germline V gene (reference sequence). The CDR3 sequence is 13 residues long. The CDR3 reads CASSKEMGSPLHF. CDR3 DNA: TGTGCCAGCAGCAAGGAGATGGGTTCACCCCTCCACTTT. Full variable domain (rest looked up from reference TRBV7-9 and TRBJ1-6): DTGVSQNPRHKITKRGQNVTFRCDPISEHNRLYWYRQTLGQGPEFLTYFQNEAQLEKSRLLSDRFSAERPKGSFSTLEIQRTEQGDSAMYLCASSKEMGSPLHFGNGTRLTVT.